This entry describes one TCR beta chain. As yet, its antigen is unknown. TCRdb analysed the reads with MiXCR anew, one entry per CDR3 protein. Of approximately 300,000 distinct CDR3 sequences in the sample, 29% were seen once. The record originates from a study of T cell repertoires in cytomegalovirus infection. CDR3 length: 13 amino acids. CDR1 and CDR2 from the germline V gene are MNHEY and SVGAGI. J gave up 2 bases and V 6 bases, and 1 base lay outside the gene matches. The specimen comprised cultured PBMCs, sampled from culture after CMV antigen stimulation. The sequence came from a human donor in good health (CMV status not recorded). Some clones in this sample may be carry-over from other donors' samples. This sequence joins TRBV6-5 and TRBJ2-3; 8 bases fit TRBD2. CDR3 loop: CASRRGATDTQYF. The DNA of the CDR3 is TGTGCCAGCAGGCGGGGGGCCACAGATACGCAGTATTTT.